Below are 23 T cell receptor beta chains sequenced from a single sample in a study of T cells in Graves' hyperthyroidism and ophthalmopathy. Amplified TCR beta CDR3 regions came from RNA transcripts. A set of HTBI primers served as the primers for a first-round RT-PCR of the TCR CDR3. MiXCR, applied by TCRdb to the multiplex PCR reads, yields one record per CDR3 protein. The sample lists roughly 600,000 distinct CDR3 sequences; roughly 15% were seen once. The specimen sequenced was blood. These receptors were taken from a woman in her forties or fifties with Graves' ophthalmopathy.

This clonotype showed up many times. This sequence joins TRBV3-1 and TRBJ2-2; D call uncertain. Trimming took off 1 base at V and 5 bases at J, with 5 bases between the two ends. The CDR3 runs 13 residues. Germline V CDR1 and CDR2: LGHDT, YNNKEL (reference sequence). In DNA, the CDR3 is TGTGCCAGCAGCCAAGCCGGGACCGGGGAGCTGTTTTTT. Translation: CASSQAGTGELFF.

The chain couples TRBV5-4 to TRBJ1-3; 7 bases are shared with TRBD1. CDR3 size: 15 residues. V was clipped by 4 bases and J by 0 bases; unmatched bases: 4. CDR1 is SGHNT and CDR2 is YYREEE in the germline V gene (reference sequence). Here the CDR3 reads CASSLDRLSGNTIYF. CDR3 in DNA: TGTGCCAGCAGCCTGGACAGGCTCTCTGGAAACACCATATATTTT. Full variable domain (outside the CDR3, taken from reference TRBV5-4 and TRBJ1-3): ETGVTQSPTHLIKTRGQQVTLRCSSQSGHNTVSWYQQALGQGPQFIFQYYREEENGRGNFPPRFSGLQFPNYSSELNVNALELDDSALYLCASSLDRLSGNTIYFGEGSWLTVV.

The rearrangement joins TRBV5-1 to TRBJ2-1; D gene ambiguous. The germline V and J ends were trimmed by 1 base and 4 bases, with 15 bases remaining between them. The CDR3 contains 16 residues. Germline V gene lookup returns CDR1 SGHRS and CDR2 YFSETQ. The CDR3 loop is CASSLMSRALYNEQFF. CDR3 DNA sequence: TGCGCCAGCAGCTTGATGAGTAGGGCCCTGTACAATGAGCAGTTCTTC. Supplemented by reference TRBV5-1 and TRBJ2-1, the full variable domain reads KAGVTQTPRYLIKTRGQQVTLSCSPISGHRSVSWYQQTPGQGLQFLFEYFSETQRNKGNFPGRFSGRQFSNSRSEMNVSTLELGDSALYLCASSLMSRALYNEQFFGPGTRLTVL.

The gene calls are TRBV29-1 and TRBJ2-7; D gene uncertain. The CDR3 has 13 residues. The V and J ends lost 0 bases and 5 bases respectively, with 11 bases between them. Germline values: CDR1 SQVTM, CDR2 ANQGSEA. CDR3 in amino acids: CSVEDMARNEQYF. The CDR3 DNA follows: TGCAGCGTTGAAGATATGGCCAGGAACGAGCAGTACTTC.

In the case of this clonotype: This may stem from a read error, because a much larger clone lies one nucleotide away. V usage is TRBV2 and J usage is TRBJ2-2; D ambiguous. The germline V gene has CDR1 SNHLY and CDR2 FYNNEI. The CDR3 sequence is 14 residues long. CDR3 nucleotide sequence: TGTGTCAGCAGTGTCTTAGGGAACACCGGGGAGCTGTTTTTT. Protein product: CVSSVLGNTGELFF.

This chain connects TRBV5-1 to TRBJ2-7; D call uncertain. The CDR3 contains 14 residues. The V gene's germline CDR1 is SGHRS and CDR2 YFSETQ. V was pared by 0 bases and J by 2 bases, with 9 bases between. Here the CDR3 DNA reads TGCGCCAGCAGCTTGGTGTCGCAGACCTACGAGCAGTACTTC. This codes for CASSLVSQTYEQYF.

This clonotype was counted between two and nine times. V usage is TRBV4-1 and J usage is TRBJ2-7; maybe TRBD1 (6 bases). The V end lost 1 base, the J end lost 2 bases, and 21 bases lay between the germline ends. The CDR3 totals 18 residues. Germline values: CDR1 MGHRA, CDR2 YSYEKL. The CDR3 sequence: CASSQVLVRGNRAYEQYF. The DNA for the CDR3 is TGCGCCAGCAGCCAAGTGCTAGTTCGAGGGAACAGGGCCTACGAGCAGTACTTC.

V and J are TRBV30 and TRBJ2-7, with 10 bases identical to TRBD2. The CDR3 runs 13 residues. The V segment lost 4 bases and the J segment 9 bases; nucleotides outside the gene matches: 9. The germline CDR1 and CDR2 sequences are GTSNPN and SVGIG (reference sequence). The CDR3 spells CAWKVAGGKLQYF. CDR3 bases: TGTGCCTGGAAGGTAGCGGGAGGAAAGTTGCAGTACTTC.

This clonotype has a count of ten or more. The chain uses TRBV20-1 and TRBJ1-4, with D perhaps matching TRBD1 (5 bases). The CDR3 covers 14 residues. CDR1 is DFQATT, CDR2 SNEGSKA, per germline (reference sequence). Trimming shortened V by 3 bases and J by 7 bases, and 15 bases separated the two germline ends. The CDR3 bases are TGCAGTGCTAGGGGTACGGCAGGGCGTGAAAAACTGTTTTTT. This encodes CSARGTAGREKLFF.

This clonotype occurred a few times. The chain uses TRBV7-9 and TRBJ2-7; 9 nucleotides match TRBD1. The CDR3 is 17 amino acids. Germline loops: CDR1 SEHNR, CDR2 FQNEAQ (reference sequence). With V trimmed by 5 bases and J by 0 bases, 11 bases remained unmatched. CDR3 sequence (DNA): TGTGCCAGCAGCCAATTAAACAGGGGGCCCACCTCCTACGAGCAGTACTTC. Translated, it gives CASSQLNRGPTSYEQYF.

As for this clonotype: Since a much larger clone is just one base distant, this may be a read error. The chain links TRBV30 to TRBJ2-5; tentatively, D is TRBD2 (6 bases). Germline V gives CDR1 GTSNPN, CDR2 SVGIG (reference sequence). The CDR3 is 13 residues long. V was pared by 0 bases and J by 2 bases, with 7 bases between. The chain's CDR3 is CAWSVGGQETQYF. The CDR3 bases are TGTGCCTGGAGTGTCGGAGGGCAAGAGACCCAGTACTTC.

Ten or more counts support this clonotype. The chain employs TRBV28 and TRBJ2-7; 8 bases agree with TRBD2. Germline CDR1 reads MDHEN; CDR2 reads SYDVKM. Trimming cost V 1 base and J 6 bases; bases outside gene matches: 8. The CDR3 covers 15 residues. CDR3 nucleotide sequence: TGTGCCAGCAGTTTATCCGGAGCGGGAGTTCTCGAGCAGTACTTC. Translating gives CASSLSGAGVLEQYF.

Regarding this clonotype: A read error may explain this, as a much larger clone is one base away. The rearrangement uses TRBV9 and TRBJ2-1; D is unresolved. The CDR3 totals 16 residues. The germline V gene encodes CDR1 SGDLS and CDR2 YYNGEE. The CDR3, as DNA: TGTGCCAGCAGCGTAGGATTTAGAAATTCCTACAATGAGCAGCTCTTC. Its protein product is CASSVGFRNSYNEQLF.

This clonotype was found a few times. The chain uses TRBV7-9 and TRBJ2-7; D is possibly TRBD1 (6 bases). With 1 base removed from V and 2 bases from J, the gap between germline ends came to 12 bases. The CDR3 has 15 residues. In germline, CDR1 is SEHNR, CDR2 FQNEAQ (reference sequence). The DNA of the CDR3 is TGTGCCAGCAGCTTAGGCGGCAGGGGCCCCTACGAGCAGTACTTC. The encoded protein is CASSLGGRGPYEQYF.

In its sample, this clonotype was seen many times. The chain joins TRBV18 to TRBJ2-3; tentatively, D is TRBD1 (5 bases). This CDR3 has 17 amino acids. Trimming cost V 5 bases and J 2 bases, with 20 bases left between them. Germline assignment: CDR1 KGHSH and CDR2 LQKENI. CDR3 sequence reads: CASSVLWGRQPTDTQYF. The DNA of the CDR3 is TGTGCCAGCTCAGTCCTCTGGGGCAGACAACCCACAGATACGCAGTATTTT.

This chain links TRBV5-1 with TRBJ1-2; D gene unclear. V dropped 4 bases and J dropped 8 bases, with 15 bases sitting between them. This CDR3 has 13 amino acids. CDR1 SGHRS and CDR2 YFSETQ come from the germline V gene. The DNA of the CDR3 is TGCGCCAGCAGCCCCCCGGGTGTTGAGGGCTACACCTTC. Translating it yields CASSPPGVEGYTF.

This clonotype was counted only a few times. V and J are TRBV7-6 and TRBJ2-2; D possibly corresponds to TRBD2 (5 bases). The CDR3 has 13 amino acids. V was clipped by 1 base and J by 14 bases, with 14 bases between them. Germline CDR1 and CDR2: SGHVS and FNYEAQ. Here the CDR3 reads CASSLDPGLGLFF. The CDR3 DNA reads TGTGCCAGCAGCTTAGATCCGGGATTGGGACTGTTTTTT.

This clonotype appeared many times. The chain uses TRBV2 and TRBJ1-5; D call uncertain. V was shortened by 6 bases and J by 4 bases, with 10 bases between the two germline ends. This CDR3 region has 13 residues. CDR1 is SNHLY, CDR2 FYNNEI, per germline. The CDR3, as DNA: TGTGCCAGCAGCAACGACGGAAATCAGCCCCAGCATTTT. This codes for CASSNDGNQPQHF. The full variable domain, with the rest looked up from reference TRBV2 and TRBJ1-5, is EPEVTQTPSHQVTQMGQEVILRCVPISNHLYFYWYRQILGQKVEFLVSFYNNEISEKSEIFDDQFSVERPDGSNFTLKIRSTKLEDSAMYFCASSNDGNQPQHFGDGTRLSIL.

This clonotype was observed many times. The chain has TRBV2 and TRBJ1-1, with 9 bases fitting TRBD1. V was clipped by 9 bases and J by 1 base; unmatched bases: 3. Germline V lookup: CDR1 SNHLY, CDR2 FYNNEI. The CDR3 is 13 residues long. The CDR3: CARTGQGNTEAFF. DNA for the CDR3: TGTGCCAGGACGGGACAGGGGAACACTGAAGCTTTCTTT. The complete variable domain, with remaining parts taken from reference TRBV2 and TRBJ1-1, reads EPEVTQTPSHQVTQMGQEVILRCVPISNHLYFYWYRQILGQKVEFLVSFYNNEISEKSEIFDDQFSVERPDGSNFTLKIRSTKLEDSAMYFCARTGQGNTEAFFGQGTRLTVV.

The sample holds many counts of this clonotype. This chain links TRBV5-5 with TRBJ1-2; D unresolved. Germline V gene sequence: CDR1 SGHKS, CDR2 YYEKEE (reference sequence). Trimming cost V 4 bases and J 4 bases, with 11 bases left between them. This CDR3 has 13 residues. The DNA for the CDR3 is TGTGCCAGCAGCGCCGACGGAACCTATGGCTACACCTTC. It is translated as CASSADGTYGYTF.

The DNA for the CDR3 is TGCAGCGTCATTGACAACCGCTATGGCTACACCTTC. Its protein product is CSVIDNRYGYTF. The chain uses TRBV29-1 and TRBJ1-2; no definite D call. In germline, CDR1 is SQVTM, CDR2 ANQGSEA. The CDR3 consists of 12 residues. Trimming left V 6 bases short and J 4 bases short, with 12 bases between.

This clonotype was seen many times. The chain has TRBV28 and TRBJ2-1; 10 bases map to TRBD2. Germline values: CDR1 MDHEN, CDR2 SYDVKM. V trimming: 10 bases; J trimming: 4 bases; junction bases outside the gene matches: 7. The CDR3 has 14 amino acids. The CDR3 sequence is CATLASGSYNEQFF. In DNA, the CDR3 is TGTGCCACCCTAGCTAGCGGGAGTTACAATGAGCAGTTCTTC.

This clonotype was counted at least ten times. CDR3 DNA: TGCAGTGCTAGAGTCGCAGGGGTCAACACCGGGGAGCTGTTTTTT. This encodes CSARVAGVNTGELFF. The chain uses TRBV20-1 and TRBJ2-2, with a weak D call TRBD1 (6 bases). CDR1 and CDR2 from the germline V gene are DFQATT and SNEGSKA (reference sequence). CDR3 length: 15 amino acids. The V end lost 1 base, the J end lost 2 bases, and 11 bases lay between the germline ends.